Below are 14 T cell receptor beta chains sequenced from a single sample in a study of OX40 agonist ivuxolimab in advanced cancers. Method: immunoSEQ multiplex PCR; TCRdb's copy keeps in-frame clones and lacks some. This sample has some 130,000 clones, with about 93% found just once. The sample in question was CD4+ or CD8+ T cells sorted from blood, obtained in a trial of the OX40 agonist ivuxolimab. These receptors were taken from an adult with an advanced solid tumor such as melanoma, head and neck, liver or kidney cancer.

This chain joins TRBV19 and TRBJ2-4; D call uncertain. The V and J ends lost 7 bases and 6 bases respectively, with 16 bases between them. The CDR3 runs 14 residues. CDR1 and CDR2 (germline): LNHDA, SQIVND (reference sequence). The CDR3 DNA sequence: TGTGCCAGTACCTTACGCGACACCCGAAACATTCAGTACTTC. It translates to CASTLRDTRNIQYF.

The rearrangement uses TRBV9 and TRBJ2-5; 11 bases are a match to TRBD1. Germline CDR1 SGDLS, CDR2 YYNGEE. The CDR3 spans 15 residues. The V and J ends lost 7 bases and 5 bases, in that order; junction bases with no gene match: 10. CDR3 protein: CASGRGTGGFETQYF. The CDR3 nucleotides are TGTGCCAGCGGGAGGGGGACAGGGGGTTTTGAGACCCAGTACTTC.

This clone was detected only once. The J gene is TRBJ1-2, the V gene TRBV28, with D maybe TRBD1 (5 bases). The CDR3 sequence is 13 residues long. Trimming cost V 6 bases and J 6 bases, with 14 bases left between them. The germline V gene encodes CDR1 MDHEN and CDR2 SYDVKM. The CDR3 DNA reads as TGTGCCAGCAGGCGCCGCGGGGGTCATGGCTACACCTTC. Amino acid sequence: CASRRRGGHGYTF.

V usage is TRBV30 and J usage is TRBJ2-1; D is undetermined. This CDR3 is built from 14 residues. Germline CDR1 reads GTSNPN; CDR2 reads SVGIG (reference sequence). V gave up 4 bases and J gave up 4 bases, with 14 bases separating them. The DNA for the CDR3 is TGTGCCTGGATCCCGGCAGCCAATTACAATGAGCAGTTCTTC. It specifies CAWIPAANYNEQFF.

The chain is built from TRBV6-5 and TRBJ2-5; TRBD1 agrees at 7 bases. This CDR3 is 13 amino acids long. The ends lost 6 bases at V and 4 bases at J; junction bases unmatched: 5. The germline V gene encodes CDR1 MNHEY and CDR2 SVGAGI. CDR3 nucleotides: TGTGCCAGCAGACTACAGGGGCCAGAGACCCAGTACTTC. Translated: CASRLQGPETQYF.

The rearrangement joins TRBV6-5 to TRBJ2-7, with D maybe TRBD2 (6 bases). Germline CDR1 is MNHEY and CDR2 is SVGAGI. V lost 6 bases and J 2 bases, leaving 17 bases between the germline ends. This CDR3 spans 15 amino acids. CDR3 sequence: CASRRSGRGTYEQYF. CDR3 nucleotide sequence: TGTGCCAGCAGGCGGTCGGGACGGGGGACCTACGAGCAGTACTTC.

V is TRBV28 and J is TRBJ1-4; maybe TRBD1 (6 bases). In germline, CDR1 is MDHEN, CDR2 SYDVKM. The germline V and J ends were trimmed by 3 bases and 8 bases, with 13 bases remaining between them. This CDR3 region has 14 residues. CDR3 region: CASSFGQSREKLFF. The CDR3 region has the DNA TGTGCCAGCAGTTTTGGACAGAGTCGAGAAAAACTGTTTTTT.

This chain links TRBV6-6 with TRBJ2-3, with D possibly being TRBD2 (7 bases). The CDR3 sequence is 14 residues long. From germline, CDR1 is MNHNY and CDR2 SVGAGI (reference sequence). V shed 6 bases and J shed 4 bases, with 14 bases lying between them. The CDR3 DNA follows: TGTGCCAGCAGCTTATCGGGGGGCCCAGATACGCAGTATTTT. Amino acid sequence: CASSLSGGPDTQYF.

The gene calls are TRBV4-1 and TRBJ2-7; 9 bases are shared with TRBD2. After removal of 1 base from V and 4 bases from J, the junction contained 8 bases not matched to a gene. This CDR3 is 16 amino acids long. Germline V CDR1 and CDR2: MGHRA, YSYEKL. For the CDR3, the DNA is TGCGCCAGCAGCCAAGGGGGCGGGAGGGCCCGGTACGAGCAGTACTTC. It is translated as CASSQGGGRARYEQYF.

This clone showed up just a few times. This rearrangement joins TRBV14 to TRBJ1-4; a weak D match, TRBD1 (6 bases). V was pared by 3 bases and J by 7 bases, with 9 bases between. CDR3 length equals 13 residues. The germline CDR1 and CDR2 sequences are SGHDN and FVKESK. The CDR3 here is CASSQGAGEKLFF. The DNA for the CDR3 is TGTGCCAGCAGCCAGGGGGCAGGTGAAAAACTGTTTTTT.

A single count supports this clone. The chain carries TRBV4-3 and TRBJ2-3, with 12 bases matching TRBD2. The CDR3 consists of 17 residues. Germline CDR1 and CDR2: LGHNA and YSLEER. The J segment lost 6 bases and the V segment lost 4 bases, leaving 11 bases of the junction unmatched. CDR3 sequence reads: CASSRKTSGGGSDTQYF. CDR3 DNA: TGCGCCAGCAGCCGGAAGACTAGCGGGGGCGGGTCTGATACGCAGTATTTT.

V usage is TRBV10-1 and J usage is TRBJ2-1; 7 bases agree with TRBD2. Unmatched junction bases numbered 10, after V lost 10 bases and J lost 7 bases. Germline CDR1 is WNHNN and CDR2 is SYGVQD (reference sequence). CDR3 length equals 13 residues. The CDR3 DNA is TGCGCCACCAGGGAGGGTAATAGGAATGAGCAGTTCTTC. Protein: CATREGNRNEQFF.

This chain joins TRBV5-5 and TRBJ2-7, with D possibly TRBD1 on 5 matching bases. The ends were cut back, 3 bases at V and 2 bases at J, with 15 bases in the middle. CDR3 size: 15 residues. Germline V gene data show CDR1 as SGHKS and CDR2 as YYEKEE (reference sequence). The CDR3 bases are TGTGCCAGCAGCTCCCAGGGCGGTTTAACCTACGAGCAGTACTTC. Its translation is CASSSQGGLTYEQYF.

The chain has TRBV10-3 and TRBJ1-2, with D hard to call. CDR1 and CDR2 from the germline V gene are ENHRY and SYGVKD. Trimming left V 5 bases short and J 8 bases short, with 18 bases between. The CDR3 has 14 amino acids. The CDR3 nucleotides are TGTGCCATCAGTTCAACAGTATCCCCCTCCGGCTACACCTTC. This gives the protein CAISSTVSPSGYTF.